A single sample gave rise to the 2 T cell receptor beta chains below, sequenced in a study of Ad26.COV2.S vaccination and SARS-CoV-2 variants (dated by TCRdb to the early 2020s). Library preparation used the immunoSEQ multiplex PCR assay. Not all clones reach the TCRdb copy of this immuneACCESS table, which keeps in-frame sequences only. Checked studies attribute under half of the gap to unresolved V genes and leave the rest unexplained. This sample gives over 400,000 clones in total; about 90% of them show up just once. The ten largest clones capture under 2% of the sample. Interpreted using the paper, the treatment or condition label stands for: 15 to 20 received Ad26.COV2.S at low or high dose, single or two shots; roughly 5 received placebo; per-sample allocation not given. Repertoires of vaccine and placebo recipients were sequenced from samples taken on day 63 after the first injection. Sequencing was performed on peripheral blood, taken in a trial of Ad26.COV2.S vaccine versus placebo. All receptors derive from a person aged 18 to 59 who received the Ad26.COV2.S COVID-19 vaccine or a placebo.

The chain is built from TRBV7-9 and TRBJ2-3; perhaps TRBD2 as D (5 bases). Germline V gene data show CDR1 as SEHNR and CDR2 as FQNEAQ (reference sequence). The CDR3 contains 16 residues. The V end lost 7 bases, the J end lost 2 bases, and 19 bases lay between the germline ends. The CDR3, as DNA: TGTGCCAGCACCCTCACGGGAACAGAGTTCACAGATACGCAGTATTTT. The encoded protein is CASTLTGTEFTDTQYF.

This chain connects TRBV5-1 to TRBJ2-1; D tentatively fits TRBD1 or TRBD2 (5 bases each). The CDR3 loop spans 15 amino acids. The V and J ends lost 1 base and 9 bases respectively, with 17 bases between them. CDR1 is SGHRS, CDR2 YFSETQ, per germline. The CDR3 sequence is CASSLLQRRGPEQFF. The CDR3 DNA is TGCGCCAGCAGCTTGTTGCAGAGAAGGGGACCTGAGCAGTTCTTC.